One sample yielded the 10 T cell receptor beta chains listed below, sequenced in a study of T cells in Graves' hyperthyroidism and ophthalmopathy. Amplification yielded TCR beta CDR3 regions, with RNA transcripts as the source. HTBI primers were the set used in a first-round RT-PCR of the TCR CDR3. TCRdb independently ran MiXCR on the multiplex PCR reads; one entry per CDR3 protein. The table records roughly 380,000 distinct CDR3 sequences, roughly an eighth of them present only once. Sequencing was performed on blood. The receptors here all came from a woman aged 18-29 years with Graves' hyperthyroidism.

The V call is TRBV5-1, the J call TRBJ1-3; D is uncertain. V was cut by 0 bases and J by 0 bases, with 13 bases left in between. Germline V gene data show CDR1 as SGHRS and CDR2 as YFSETQ. This CDR3 is 17 amino acids long. CDR3 DNA sequence: TGCGCCAGCAGCTTGGACGGACTCTCGAGCTCTGGAAACACCATATATTTT. Protein sequence: CASSLDGLSSSGNTIYF.

This clonotype showed up many times. The chain employs TRBV12-5 and TRBJ1-1; 7 nucleotides match TRBD1. Germline CDR1 reads LGHNT; CDR2 reads FRNRAP. Trimming removed 0 bases from V and 4 bases from J; junction bases left unmatched: 8. CDR3 length: 16 amino acids. CDR3 coding DNA: TGTGCTAGTGGTTTGGTCCTGGACAGGACTAGCACTGAAGCTTTCTTT. Protein: CASGLVLDRTSTEAFF.

This clonotype was counted a few times. V is TRBV20-1 and J is TRBJ1-5; 8 nucleotides agree with TRBD1. This CDR3 region has 16 residues. The ends lost 0 bases at V and 2 bases at J; junction bases unmatched: 6. CDR1 is DFQATT and CDR2 is SNEGSKA in the germline V gene (reference sequence). Written as DNA, the CDR3 is TGCAGTGCTAGAGACGCTGACAGGGGCCGCAATCAGCCCCAGCATTTT. It codes for CSARDADRGRNQPQHF.

The sample holds a few counts of this clonotype. The chain recombines TRBV19 with TRBJ2-7, with D tentatively TRBD2 (6 bases). The germline V and J ends were trimmed by 3 bases and 0 bases, with 12 bases remaining between them. This CDR3 has 15 amino acids. The V gene's germline CDR1 is LNHDA and CDR2 SQIVND (reference sequence). The CDR3 coding sequence is TGTGCCAGTAGTATTTTGCCGGGACTCTCCTACGAGCAGTACTTC. Translated, it gives CASSILPGLSYEQYF.

This clonotype occurred a few times. The V call is TRBV30, the J call TRBJ2-2; D gene uncertain. This CDR3 has 14 amino acids. The germline V gene encodes CDR1 GTSNPN and CDR2 SVGIG (reference sequence). V was trimmed by 2 bases and J by 4 bases, leaving 11 bases between them. The CDR3 protein is CAWSRIGGTGELFF. In nucleotides, the CDR3 is TGTGCCTGGAGTAGAATCGGCGGCACCGGGGAGCTGTTTTTT.

This clonotype was seen repeatedly, ten times or more. V is TRBV27 and J is TRBJ2-7, with TRBD1 matching 7 bases. This CDR3 is built from 15 residues. Germline loops: CDR1 MNHEY, CDR2 SMNVEV (reference sequence). Trimming removed 2 bases from V and 2 bases from J; junction bases left unmatched: 6. In nucleotides, the CDR3 is TGTGCCAGCAGTTTAGTCCCAGGACAGGCCTACGAGCAGTACTTC. Residues: CASSLVPGQAYEQYF.

The chain couples TRBV4-2 to TRBJ1-1; D ambiguous. CDR3 length: 20 amino acids. The V gene's germline CDR1 is LGHNA and CDR2 YNFKEQ. V lost 1 base to trimming and J lost 3 bases, with 27 bases between them. CDR3 nucleotides: TGTGCCAGCAGCCAAGGCTTCCGGCACAATCTAGCCGATGAGCACACTGAAGCTTTCTTT. Its protein product is CASSQGFRHNLADEHTEAFF.

This clonotype was seen at least ten times. The rearrangement uses TRBV28 and TRBJ2-3, with D perhaps matching TRBD1 (6 bases). Trimming removed 5 bases from V and 1 base from J, with 10 bases in between. Germline CDR1 and CDR2: MDHEN and SYDVKM. The CDR3 has 14 residues. This CDR3 is CASSPRTGTDTQYF. CDR3 nucleotides: TGTGCCAGCAGTCCCAGGACAGGCACAGATACGCAGTATTTT. The whole variable domain, remainder taken from reference TRBV28 and TRBJ2-3, is DVKVTQSSRYLVKRTGEKVFLECVQDMDHENMFWYRQDPGLGLRLIYFSYDVKMKEKGDIPEGYSVSREKKERFSLILESASTNQTSMYLCASSPRTGTDTQYFGPGTRLTVL.

This clonotype was found many times. CDR3: CATSGTIIGEQYF. CDR3 nucleotides: TGTGCCACCTCCGGGACGATTATAGGCGAGCAGTACTTC. The rearrangement uses TRBV24-1 and TRBJ2-7; the D call may be TRBD1 or TRBD2 (5 bases each). Trimming took 9 bases from V and 6 from J, leaving 17 bases between them. The CDR3 runs to 13 residues. In germline, CDR1 is KGHDR, CDR2 SFDVKD.

The V call is TRBV19, the J call TRBJ1-5; D not certain. CDR1 is LNHDA, CDR2 SQIVND, per germline (reference sequence). Trimming shortened V by 4 bases and J by 0 bases, and 10 bases separated the two germline ends. The CDR3 is 15 amino acids. The CDR3 sequence: CASSKVTSSNQPQHF. The CDR3 DNA is TGTGCCAGTAGTAAAGTGACTTCTAGCAATCAGCCCCAGCATTTT.